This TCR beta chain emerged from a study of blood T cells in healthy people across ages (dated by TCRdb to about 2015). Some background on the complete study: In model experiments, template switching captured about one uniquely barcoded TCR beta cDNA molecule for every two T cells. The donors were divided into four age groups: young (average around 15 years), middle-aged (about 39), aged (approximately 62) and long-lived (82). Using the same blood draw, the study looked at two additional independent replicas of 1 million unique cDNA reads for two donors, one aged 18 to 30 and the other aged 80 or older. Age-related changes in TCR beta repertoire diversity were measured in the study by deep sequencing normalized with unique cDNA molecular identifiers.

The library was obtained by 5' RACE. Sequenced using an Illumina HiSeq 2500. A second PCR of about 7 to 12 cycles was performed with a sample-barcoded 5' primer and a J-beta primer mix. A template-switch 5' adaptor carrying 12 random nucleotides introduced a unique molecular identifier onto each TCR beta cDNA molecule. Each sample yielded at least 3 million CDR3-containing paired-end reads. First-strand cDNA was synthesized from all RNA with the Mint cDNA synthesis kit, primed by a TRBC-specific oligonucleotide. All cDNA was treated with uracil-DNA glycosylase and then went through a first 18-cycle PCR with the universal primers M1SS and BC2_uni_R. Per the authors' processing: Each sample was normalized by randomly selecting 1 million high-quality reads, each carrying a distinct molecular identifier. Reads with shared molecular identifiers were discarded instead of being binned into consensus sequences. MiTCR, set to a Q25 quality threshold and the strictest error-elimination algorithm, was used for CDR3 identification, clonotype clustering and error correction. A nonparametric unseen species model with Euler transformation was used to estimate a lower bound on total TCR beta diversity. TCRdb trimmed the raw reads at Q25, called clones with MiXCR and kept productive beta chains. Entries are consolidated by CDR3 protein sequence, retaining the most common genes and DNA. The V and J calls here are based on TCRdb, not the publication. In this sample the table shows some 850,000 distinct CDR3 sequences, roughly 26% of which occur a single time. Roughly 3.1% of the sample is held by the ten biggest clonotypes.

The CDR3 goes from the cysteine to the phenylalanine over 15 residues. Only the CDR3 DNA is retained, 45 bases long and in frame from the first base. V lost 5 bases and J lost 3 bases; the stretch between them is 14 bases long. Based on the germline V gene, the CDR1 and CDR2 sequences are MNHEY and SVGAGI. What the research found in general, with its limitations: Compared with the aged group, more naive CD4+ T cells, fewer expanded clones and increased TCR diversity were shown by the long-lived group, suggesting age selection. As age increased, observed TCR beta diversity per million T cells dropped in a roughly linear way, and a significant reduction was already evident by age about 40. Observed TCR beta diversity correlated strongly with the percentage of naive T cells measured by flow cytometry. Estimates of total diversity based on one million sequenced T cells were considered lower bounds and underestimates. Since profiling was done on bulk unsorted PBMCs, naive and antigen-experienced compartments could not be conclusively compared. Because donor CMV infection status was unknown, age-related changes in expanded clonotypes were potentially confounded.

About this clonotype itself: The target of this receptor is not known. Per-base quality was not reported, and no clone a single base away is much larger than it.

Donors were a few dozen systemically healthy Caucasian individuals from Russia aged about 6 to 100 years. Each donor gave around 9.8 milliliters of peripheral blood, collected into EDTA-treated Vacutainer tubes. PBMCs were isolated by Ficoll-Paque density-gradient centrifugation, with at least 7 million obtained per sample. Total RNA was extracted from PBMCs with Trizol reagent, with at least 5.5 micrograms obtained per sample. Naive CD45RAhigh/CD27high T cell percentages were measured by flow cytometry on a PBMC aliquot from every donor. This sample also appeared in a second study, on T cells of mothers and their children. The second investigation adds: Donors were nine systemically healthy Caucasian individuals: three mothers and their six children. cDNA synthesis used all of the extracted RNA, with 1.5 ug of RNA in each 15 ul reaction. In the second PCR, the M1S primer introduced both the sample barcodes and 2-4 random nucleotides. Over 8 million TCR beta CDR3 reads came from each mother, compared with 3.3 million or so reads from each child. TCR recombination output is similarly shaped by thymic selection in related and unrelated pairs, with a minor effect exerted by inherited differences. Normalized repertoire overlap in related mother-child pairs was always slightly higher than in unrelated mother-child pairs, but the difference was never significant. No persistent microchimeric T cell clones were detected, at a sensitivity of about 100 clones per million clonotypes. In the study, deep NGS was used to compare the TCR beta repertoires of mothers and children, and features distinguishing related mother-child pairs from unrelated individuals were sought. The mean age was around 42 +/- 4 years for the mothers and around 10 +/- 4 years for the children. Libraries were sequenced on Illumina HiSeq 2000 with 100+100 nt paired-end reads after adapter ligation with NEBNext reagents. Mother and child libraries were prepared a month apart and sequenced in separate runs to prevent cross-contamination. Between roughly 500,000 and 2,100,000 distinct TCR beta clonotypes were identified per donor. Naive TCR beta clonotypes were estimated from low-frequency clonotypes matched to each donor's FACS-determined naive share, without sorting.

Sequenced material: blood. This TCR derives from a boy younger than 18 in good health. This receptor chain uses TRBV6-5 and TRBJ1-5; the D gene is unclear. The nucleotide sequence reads TGTGCCAGCAGTCCGAGGACGGCCCTCAATCAGCCCCAGCATTTT. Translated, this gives CASSPRTALNQPQHF.